The 5 T cell receptor beta chains listed next were all sequenced from one sample in a study of T cell responses to AZD1222 COVID-19 vaccine. Only in-frame clones appear in the TCRdb table, and some are missing; sequencing was by immunoSEQ multiplex PCR. This sample has about 150,000 clones; around 90% occur once, and the top ten carry approximately 2.9%. Sequenced here: peripheral blood, sampled on day 0 of MenACWY control vaccination. All receptors come from an adult in good health.

The CDR3: CASSLQGPTYEQYF. CDR3 DNA: TGTGCCAGCAGCTTGCAGGGACCGACCTACGAGCAGTACTTC. This rearrangement joins TRBV5-6 to TRBJ2-7; D possibly uses TRBD1 or TRBD2 (5 bases each). Trimming pared 1 base from V and 2 bases from J, leaving 10 bases between. This CDR3 has 14 amino acids. The V gene's germline CDR1 is SGHDT and CDR2 YYEEEE. Filled out from reference TRBV5-6 and TRBJ2-7, the complete variable domain reads DAGVTQSPTHLIKTRGQQVTLRCSPKSGHDTVSWYQQALGQGPQFIFQYYEEEERQRGNFPDRFSGHQFPNYSSELNVNALLLGDSALYLCASSLQGPTYEQYFGPGTRLTVT.

This chain connects TRBV5-8 to TRBJ1-1, with TRBD1 as a possible D gene (6 bases). CDR1 is SGHTS and CDR2 is YDEGEE in the germline V gene. Trimming pared 0 bases from V and 1 base from J, leaving 10 bases between. CDR3 size: 15 residues. CDR3 in amino acids: CASSLGGRGNTEAFF. In DNA form, the CDR3 reads TGTGCCAGCAGCTTGGGGGGCAGGGGGAACACTGAAGCTTTCTTT.

The chain links TRBV24-1 to TRBJ2-1, with TRBD2 identical over 14 bases. This CDR3 region has 15 residues. Germline V CDR1 and CDR2: KGHDR, SFDVKD. J lost 7 bases, V lost 8 bases, and 6 bases had no gene match. This CDR3 reads CATNGGTSGSNEQFF. Here the CDR3 DNA reads TGTGCCACCAACGGGGGGACTAGCGGGAGTAATGAGCAGTTCTTC.

The chain uses TRBV2 and TRBJ1-3, with D uncertain. This CDR3 is 14 amino acids long. V lost 2 bases and J 0 bases, leaving 5 bases between the germline ends. Germline CDR1 reads SNHLY; CDR2 reads FYNNEI. The DNA of the CDR3 is TGTGCCAGCAGTGAAAGGAACTCTGGAAACACCATATATTTT. This codes for CASSERNSGNTIYF.

The rearrangement links TRBV5-5 to TRBJ1-5; D is possibly TRBD1 (5 bases). The V end lost 2 bases, the J end lost 5 bases, and 20 bases lay between the germline ends. The CDR3 has 17 amino acids. Looked up from germline, CDR1 is SGHKS and CDR2 is YYEKEE (reference sequence). This CDR3 reads CASSLLGREAEYQPQHF. CDR3 DNA: TGTGCCAGCAGCTTACTAGGCAGGGAAGCTGAGTATCAGCCCCAGCATTTT.